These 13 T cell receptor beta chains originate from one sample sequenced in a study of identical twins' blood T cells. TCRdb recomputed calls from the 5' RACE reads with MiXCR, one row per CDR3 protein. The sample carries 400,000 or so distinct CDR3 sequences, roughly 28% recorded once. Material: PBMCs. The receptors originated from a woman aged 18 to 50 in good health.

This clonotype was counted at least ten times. CDR3 nucleotides: TGTGCCAGCAGCCCCGAATGGCTAAACACAGATACGCAGTATTTT. Residues: CASSPEWLNTDTQYF. The chain recombines TRBV11-2 with TRBJ2-3; no firm D call. Trimming left V 5 bases short and J 2 bases short, with 14 bases between. CDR3 length: 15 residues. Germline CDR1 and CDR2: SGHAT and FQNNGV.

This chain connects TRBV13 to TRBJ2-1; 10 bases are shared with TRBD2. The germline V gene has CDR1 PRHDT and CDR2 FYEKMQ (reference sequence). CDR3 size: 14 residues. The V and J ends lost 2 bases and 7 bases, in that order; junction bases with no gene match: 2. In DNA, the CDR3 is TGTGCCAGCAGCTTACAAGCGGGGGGGAATGAGCAGTTCTTC. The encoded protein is CASSLQAGGNEQFF.

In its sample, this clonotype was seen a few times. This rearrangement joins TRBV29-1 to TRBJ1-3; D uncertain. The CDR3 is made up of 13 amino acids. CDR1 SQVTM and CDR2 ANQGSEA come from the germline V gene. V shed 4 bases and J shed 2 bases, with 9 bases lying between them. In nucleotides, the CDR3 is TGCAGCGTTGGGGGAGTGGCTGGAAACACCATATATTTT. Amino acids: CSVGGVAGNTIYF.

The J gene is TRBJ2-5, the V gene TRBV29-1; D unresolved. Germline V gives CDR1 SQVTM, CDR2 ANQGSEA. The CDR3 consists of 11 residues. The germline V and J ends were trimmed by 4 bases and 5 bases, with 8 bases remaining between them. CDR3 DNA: TGCAGCGTTGGGGTGTGGGAGACCCAGTACTTC. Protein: CSVGVWETQYF. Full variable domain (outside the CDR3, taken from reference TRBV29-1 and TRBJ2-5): SAVISQKPSRDICQRGTSLTIQCQVDSQVTMMFWYRQQPGQSLTLIATANQGSEATYESGFVIDKFPISRPNLTFSTLTVSNMSPEDSSIYLCSVGVWETQYFGPGTRLLVL.

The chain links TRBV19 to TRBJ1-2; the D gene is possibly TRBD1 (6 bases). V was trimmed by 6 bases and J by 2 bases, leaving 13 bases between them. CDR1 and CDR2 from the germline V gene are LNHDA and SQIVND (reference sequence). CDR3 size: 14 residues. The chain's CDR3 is CASSNTGINYGYTF. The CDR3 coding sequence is TGTGCCAGTAGCAACACAGGGATCAACTATGGCTACACCTTC.

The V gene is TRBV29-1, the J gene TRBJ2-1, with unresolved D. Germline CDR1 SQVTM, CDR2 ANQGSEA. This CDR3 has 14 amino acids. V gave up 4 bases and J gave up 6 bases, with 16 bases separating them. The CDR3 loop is CSVGLILRTNEQFF. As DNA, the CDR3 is TGCAGCGTTGGCTTGATTTTGCGGACCAATGAGCAGTTCTTC.

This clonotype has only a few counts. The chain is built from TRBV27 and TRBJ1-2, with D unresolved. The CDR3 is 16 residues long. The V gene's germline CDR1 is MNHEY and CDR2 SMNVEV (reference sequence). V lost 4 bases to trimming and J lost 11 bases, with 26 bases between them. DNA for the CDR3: TGTGCCAGCAGTTCCCTCTCAAGACCCTTATTAAAATCATACACCTTC. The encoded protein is CASSSLSRPLLKSYTF.

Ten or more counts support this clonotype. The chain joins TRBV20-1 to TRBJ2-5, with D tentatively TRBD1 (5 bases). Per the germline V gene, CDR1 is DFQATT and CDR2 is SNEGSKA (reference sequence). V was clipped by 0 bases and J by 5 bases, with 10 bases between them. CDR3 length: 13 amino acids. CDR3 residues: CSARDLRVETQYF. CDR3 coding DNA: TGCAGTGCTAGAGATCTCAGGGTCGAGACCCAGTACTTC.

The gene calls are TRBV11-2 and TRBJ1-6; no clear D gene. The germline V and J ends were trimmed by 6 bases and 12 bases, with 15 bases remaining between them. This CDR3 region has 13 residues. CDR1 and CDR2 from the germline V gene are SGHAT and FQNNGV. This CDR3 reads CASSSQIRVPLHF. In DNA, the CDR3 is TGTGCCAGCAGTTCCCAGATTCGAGTACCCCTCCACTTT.

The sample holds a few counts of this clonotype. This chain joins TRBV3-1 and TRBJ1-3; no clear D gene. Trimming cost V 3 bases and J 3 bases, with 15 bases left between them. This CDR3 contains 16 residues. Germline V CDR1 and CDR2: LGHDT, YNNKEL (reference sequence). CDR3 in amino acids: CASSQNSGVGGNTIYF. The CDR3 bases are TGTGCCAGCAGCCAGAATTCGGGAGTAGGTGGAAACACCATATATTTT.

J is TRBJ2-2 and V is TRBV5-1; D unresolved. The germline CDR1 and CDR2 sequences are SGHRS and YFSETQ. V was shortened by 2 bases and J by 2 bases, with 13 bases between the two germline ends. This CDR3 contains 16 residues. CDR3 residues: CASSFQRGSNTGELFF. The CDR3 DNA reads TGCGCCAGCAGCTTTCAAAGAGGCAGCAACACCGGGGAGCTGTTTTTT. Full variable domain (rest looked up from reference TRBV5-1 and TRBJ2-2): KAGVTQTPRYLIKTRGQQVTLSCSPISGHRSVSWYQQTPGQGLQFLFEYFSETQRNKGNFPGRFSGRQFSNSRSEMNVSTLELGDSALYLCASSFQRGSNTGELFFGEGSRLTVL.

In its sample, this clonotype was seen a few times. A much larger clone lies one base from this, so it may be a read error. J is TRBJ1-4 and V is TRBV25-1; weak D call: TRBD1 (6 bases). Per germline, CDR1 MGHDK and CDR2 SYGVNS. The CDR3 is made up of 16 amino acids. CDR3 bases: TGTGCCAGCAGTGATCTTCGAAGGGGGGTTGATGAAAAACCGTTTTTT. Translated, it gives CASSDLRRGVDEKPFF.

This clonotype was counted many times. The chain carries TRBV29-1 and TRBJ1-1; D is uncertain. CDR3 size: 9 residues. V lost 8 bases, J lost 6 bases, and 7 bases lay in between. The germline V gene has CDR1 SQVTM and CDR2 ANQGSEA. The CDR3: CSSGPEAFF. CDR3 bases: TGCAGCTCCGGTCCTGAAGCTTTCTTT.